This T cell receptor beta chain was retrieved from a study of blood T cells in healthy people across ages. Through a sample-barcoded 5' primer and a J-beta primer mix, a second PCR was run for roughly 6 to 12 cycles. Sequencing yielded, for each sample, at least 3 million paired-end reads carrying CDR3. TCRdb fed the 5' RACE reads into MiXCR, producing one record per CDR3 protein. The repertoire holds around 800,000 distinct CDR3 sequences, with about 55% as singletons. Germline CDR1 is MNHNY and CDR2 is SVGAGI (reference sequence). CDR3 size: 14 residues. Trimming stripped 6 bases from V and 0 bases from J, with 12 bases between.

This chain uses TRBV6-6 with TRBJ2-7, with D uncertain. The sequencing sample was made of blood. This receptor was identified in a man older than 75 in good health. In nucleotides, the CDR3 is TGTGCCAGCAGCCCCCAATCGGTCTCCTACGAGCAGTACTTC. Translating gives CASSPQSVSYEQYF.